The clone carrying this TCR beta chain was found many times. Its target is unknown. The sample is drawn from a study of early T cells in non-severe SARS-CoV-2 infection. Whole-study context: Sequencing of bulk RNA from unsorted whole blood was done, without chain pairing.

Study findings and constraints: Using VDJdb, the matching emphasized anti-spike CD8 responses while missing private and CD4 specificities.

Unique molecular identifiers were affixed to single, distinct cDNA molecules. TCRdb itself ran the 5' RACE reads through MiXCR, one entry per CDR3 protein. The data contain fewer than 35,000 distinct CDR3 sequences, 4.5% to 7% of them singletons. CDR3 length equals 17 residues. Germline CDR1 reads LNHNV; CDR2 reads YYDKDF (reference sequence). Trimming removed 1 base at V and 7 bases at J, with 20 bases between. Material: whole blood. The TCR was taken from an adult who was a healthcare worker with PCR-confirmed SARS-CoV-2 infection or an uninfected control (not recorded which). The rearrangement joins TRBV15 to TRBJ2-1; D gene ambiguous. The CDR3 bases are TGTGCCACCAGCAGAGTGGAAAGCTCTCTTTTGGGTAATGAGCAGTTCTTC. This sequence encodes CATSRVESSLLGNEQFF.